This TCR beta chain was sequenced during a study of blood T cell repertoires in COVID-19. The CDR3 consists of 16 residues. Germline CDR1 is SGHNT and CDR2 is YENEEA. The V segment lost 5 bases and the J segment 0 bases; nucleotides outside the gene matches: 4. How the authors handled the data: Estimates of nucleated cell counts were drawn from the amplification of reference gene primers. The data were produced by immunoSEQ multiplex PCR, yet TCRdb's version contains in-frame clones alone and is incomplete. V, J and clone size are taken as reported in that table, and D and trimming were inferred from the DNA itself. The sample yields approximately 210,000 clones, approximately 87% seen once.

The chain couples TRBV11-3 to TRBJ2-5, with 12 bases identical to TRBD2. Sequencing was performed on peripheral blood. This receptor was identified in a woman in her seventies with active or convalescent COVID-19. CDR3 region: CASSLGLAGNQETQYF. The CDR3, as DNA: TGTGCCAGCAGCCTCGGACTAGCGGGGAACCAAGAGACCCAGTACTTC.